Listed below are T cell receptor beta chains from one sample, sequenced in a study of blood T cell repertoires in COVID-19. Profiling relied on immunoSEQ multiplex PCR, and the TCRdb table lists in-frame clones only, not all of them. The table lists roughly 100,000 clones, 80% to 90% of them singletons. Sequenced sample: peripheral blood. The receptors here all came from a woman over 75 with acute or convalescent COVID-19. CDR3s include the opening cysteine and the closing phenylalanine or tryptophan. The order of the fields is D gene, J gene, clone size, V gene, CDR3 protein, CDR3 DNA. A D gene is named only where the DNA matches it firmly. The listing skips clone size in some rows; elsewhere it reads once, few, many or a size class.

NA | TRBJ1-2 | once | TRBV18 | CASSPPSTQGLYGYTF | TGTGCCAGCTCACCACCCTCTACTCAGGGGCTATATGGCTACACCTTC
NA | TRBJ2-5 | few | TRBV6-2/TRBV6-3 | CASSYSMGELETQYF | TGTGCCAGCAGTTACTCGATGGGAGAGCTAGAGACCCAGTACTTC
NA | TRBJ2-2 | NA | TRBV21-1 | CAIVRENTGELFF | TGTGCCATCGTGAGAGAAAACACCGGGGAGCTGTTTTTT
NA | TRBJ1-1 | NA | TRBV14 | CASSQVSTGPAFF | TGTGCCAGCAGCCAAGTCAGCACAGGGCCGGCTTTCTTT
NA | TRBJ1-5 | NA | TRBV18 | CASSQGLSNQPQHF | TGTGCCAGCTCACAGGGACTCTCCAATCAGCCCCAGCATTTT
NA | TRBJ2-7 | NA | TRBV11-2 | CASSFGRGEQYF | TGTGCCAGCAGCTTTGGCAGGGGCGAGCAGTACTTC
NA | TRBJ1-2 | NA | TRBV5-1 | CASTQTRGTGYTF | TGCGCCAGCACCCAAACCAGGGGAACAGGCTACACCTTC
NA | TRBJ2-3 | once | TRBV6-5 | CASSYSASMSTDTQYF | TGTGCCAGCAGTTACTCAGCGAGTATGAGCACAGATACGCAGTATTTT
NA | TRBJ2-1 | NA | TRBV28 | CASSFYRASSYNEQFF | TGTGCCAGCAGTTTTTACAGGGCTAGCTCCTACAATGAGCAGTTCTTC
NA | TRBJ1-4 | NA | TRBV6-5 | CASTPRVATNEKLFF | TGTGCCAGCACCCCGAGGGTTGCAACTAATGAAAAACTGTTTTTT
NA | TRBJ1-3 | once | TRBV25-1 | CASAAAGNTIYF | TGTGCCAGCGCTGCTGCGGGAAACACCATATATTTT
NA | TRBJ2-6 | NA | TRBV5-1 | CASSLEESGANVLTF | TGCGCCAGCAGCTTGGAGGAGTCTGGGGCCAACGTCCTGACTTTC
TRBD1 | TRBJ2-3 | once | TRBV6-5 | CASSYSDRATDTQYF | TGTGCCAGCAGTTACTCCGACAGGGCCACAGATACGCAGTATTTT
NA | TRBJ2-7 | NA | TRBV20-1 | CSAGAYEQYF | TGCAGTGCAGGGGCCTACGAGCAGTACTTC
NA | TRBJ1-3 | NA | TRBV29-1 | CSVGSGNGNTIYF | TGCAGCGTTGGTTCGGGGAATGGAAACACCATATATTTT
NA | TRBJ2-7 | once | TRBV12-5 | CASGLYDEQYF | TGTGCTAGTGGTTTGTATGACGAGCAGTACTTC
NA | TRBJ2-1 | NA | TRBV9 | CASSLTDSSYNEQFF | TGTGCCAGCAGCCTTACAGATAGCTCCTACAATGAGCAGTTCTTC
TRBD1 | TRBJ1-2 | few | TRBV7-3 | CASSSVGGTANYGYTF | TGTGCCAGCAGCTCCGTCGGCGGGACAGCTAACTATGGCTACACCTTC
NA | TRBJ1-4 | NA | TRBV28 | CASKIRGGSNEKLFF | TGTGCCAGCAAAATCAGAGGGGGAAGTAATGAAAAACTGTTTTTT
NA | TRBJ1-4 | NA | TRBV9 | CASSAGLGGEKLFF | TGTGCCAGCAGCGCCGGATTGGGGGGTGAAAAACTGTTTTTT
TRBD1 | TRBJ1-1 | NA | TRBV5-1 | CASSTGQGGTEAFF | TGCGCCAGCAGCACAGGACAGGGGGGAACTGAAGCTTTCTTT
NA | TRBJ1-1 | NA | TRBV28 | CASSPGTRNTEAFF | TGTGCCAGCAGCCCCGGGACAAGAAACACTGAAGCTTTCTTT